This T cell receptor (beta chain) originates from a study of monozygotic twins with inflammatory bowel disease (dated by TCRdb to about 2019). Turning to the overall study: A total of some 30 monozygotic twin pairs were included in the full study, comprising nine German pairs (four IBD-concordant, five IBD-discordant) and 19 IBD-discordant Danish pairs. The search for disease-associated traits relied mainly on comparing IBD patients with their genetically identical healthy co-twins within discordant pairs. Each individual had, on average, about 151 000 unique TCRalpha sequences and 181 000 unique TCRbeta sequences available for analysis.

To note about this clonotype: Its antigen specificity is not known.

From each donor, an approximately 2.5 ml peripheral blood sample was drawn into PAXgene tubes and stored at -80 degrees C. Total RNA was isolated from whole blood with the PAXgene blood miRNA kit on an automated QIAcube, without T cell sorting. Deep TCRalpha and TCRbeta repertoire profiling with unique molecular barcoding was performed on peripheral blood of monozygotic twin pairs concordant or discordant for inflammatory bowel disease. For every twin pair, smoking habits were documented, and each individual was categorised as a current, former or never smoker. What the study reported, not specific to this receptor: Because patients received different immunosuppressive treatments, the repertoires may have picked up extra background noise and variability between individuals. No single strong signal or clonotype linked to IBD turned up in the results, so the idea that one exists was not supported. Repertoire similarity did not differ between concordant and discordant twins, which could be due to limited statistical power. IBD patients had lower TCRbeta repertoire diversity, measured by the inverse Simpson index, than their healthy co-twins. Fewer clonotypes were shared with other individuals by IBD patients than by healthy twins, most markedly in patients showing signs of disease activity. Different T cell subtypes could not be distinguished in the analysis.

From the germline V gene, CDR1 is KGHSH and CDR2 is LQKENI. Including cysteine and phenylalanine, the CDR3 has 14 amino acids. The protein alone is recorded here. The receptor library was made with 5' RACE. For each TCR library, approximately 3.5 ug of total RNA was used. cDNA was synthesized with SMARTScribe reverse transcriptase in eight separate reactions per sample. During cDNA synthesis, template switching was used to introduce unique molecular identifiers that contained a 6-nucleotide sample barcode. Amplification of TCRalpha and TCRbeta cDNA involved two nested PCRs of 16 and 9 cycles, and each PCR was followed by bead purification. Before amplification, cDNA was treated with uracil DNA-glycosylase and purified using the QIAquick PCR purification kit. The second PCR was the step at which Illumina TruSeq-compatible adapters and sample-specific barcodes were added. TapeStation and Qubit were used to check library quality and concentration, and approximately 5.5 ng of each library went into the pool. Sequencing of pooled libraries was carried out on an Illumina HiSeq2500 single-index Rapid Run using 2 x 100 bp reads and custom sequencing primers. Turning to the authors' computational methods: MiGEC version 1.2.6 was used for UMI-based consensus assembly, which corrected PCR and sequencing errors. V(D)J alignment, clonotype assembly and CDR3 extraction were performed with MiXCR version 2.1.1. Normalisation of gene usage, clonotype sharing and MAIT/NKT TCR abundance was achieved by analysing the top 1000, 10 000 and 20 000 clonotypes per sample. Diversity was computed as the inverse Simpson index with the vegan R package after downsampling to 27 000 UMIs. Statistical testing used paired Mann-Whitney U tests on the discordant twin pairs and applied Benjamini-Hochberg correction for multiple testing. One entry per CDR3 protein sequence results from the TCRdb reprocessing of the reads, with DNA left out. The V and J calls were determined by TCRdb, not by the authors. The table held for this sample gives 200,000 to 250,000 distinct CDR3 sequences. The ten largest clonotypes hold roughly 7.7% of the sample.

This chain joins TRBV18 to TRBJ2-4. The clonotype originates from a human donor with ulcerative colitis or Crohn's disease, or a healthy co-twin of an affected twin (not recorded which). The sequencing input was blood. The CDR3 protein sequence reads: CASSPDEVKNIQYF. Full variable domain (CDR3 extended with the reference TRBV18 and TRBJ2-4 proteins): NAGVMQNPRHLVRRRGQEARLRCSPMKGHSHVYWYRQLPEEGLKFMVYLQKENIIDESGMPKERFSAEFPKEGPSILRIQQVVRGDSAAYFCASSPDEVKNIQYFGAGTRLSVL.